This TCR beta chain was captured in a study of T cell responses to AZD1222 COVID-19 vaccine. Background on the study: Combined were second doses at about 4 or about 12 weeks. Study-wide results and limits: The study found Spike-specific TCR breadth and depth rose after two AZD1222 doses. Clonal diversity was possibly underestimated; the donors were predominantly white British and more often female. Repertoire samples came only from after the peak T cell response.

As for this clone: The antigen is undetermined.

CDR3 size: 14 residues. Germline CDR1 KGHDR, CDR2 SFDVKD. J gave up 3 bases and V 4 bases, and 2 bases lay outside the gene matches. Repertoires were generated with immunoSEQ multiplex PCR, while TCRdb's copy carries only in-frame clones and drops some. The sample lists roughly 120,000 clones; around 88% were seen once. J is TRBJ1-2 and V is TRBV24-1; TRBD1 agrees at 9 bases. This specimen was peripheral blood, taken on day 0 of AZD1222 vaccination. This sequence originates from an adult in good health. The CDR3 DNA follows: TGTGCCACCAGTGACGGGGACAGGGACTATGGCTACACCTTC. Residues: CATSDGDRDYGYTF.